A single sample gave rise to the 2 T cell receptor beta chains below, sequenced in a study of control samples from healthy donors and cancer patients. The data were produced by immunoSEQ multiplex PCR, yet TCRdb's version contains in-frame clones alone and is incomplete. The sample holds 150,000 to 200,000 clones, around 94% seen once. Sequences were obtained from blood. All receptors derive from a woman aged 18-29 years in good health.

The rearrangement links TRBV9 to TRBJ2-2; TRBD2 matches at 8 bases. There are 17 residues in the CDR3. Germline V gives CDR1 SGDLS, CDR2 YYNGEE. V gave up 3 bases and J gave up 6 bases; unmatched junction bases: 13. CDR3 coding DNA: TGTGCCAGCAGCGGGTCCCTGAGCGGGAGTGGAGCCGGGGAGCTGTTTTTT. Its protein product is CASSGSLSGSGAGELFF.

In DNA, the CDR3 is TGTGCCAGCAGTTACTACGGGACTACGGATAAGGGCTACACCTTC. It specifies CASSYYGTTDKGYTF. The chain employs TRBV6-5 and TRBJ1-2; possibly TRBD1 for D (5 bases). Germline assignment: CDR1 MNHEY and CDR2 SVGAGI. Deletions cut 1 base from V and 8 bases from J, with 17 bases between. CDR3 length equals 15 residues.